This T cell receptor beta chain was identified in a study of T cell responses to AZD1222 COVID-19 vaccine. Findings and caveats of the study: No day 14 peak samples; only post-peak repertoires were characterized. A reported finding is that nearly half of spike-specific TCRs target unmutated variant regions. Increased Spike-specific TCR breadth and depth were observed after two AZD1222 doses.

Sequenced by immunoSEQ multiplex PCR; TCRdb stores in-frame clones only, minus some. The sample shows roughly 150,000 clones, around 93% of them seen only once. The V end was cut by 4 bases, the J end by 4 bases, with 13 bases between. Germline V gives CDR1 SGDLS, CDR2 YYNGEE. The CDR3 consists of 14 residues. In regard to this clone: The antigen is undetermined.

The TCR originated in an adult in good health. The input for sequencing was peripheral blood, taken on day 0 of AZD1222 vaccination. The gene calls are TRBV9 and TRBJ2-3; D remains unclear. The CDR3 bases are TGTGCCAGCAGCTCTCAACCCGTGGCAGATACGCAGTATTTT. Protein product: CASSSQPVADTQYF.